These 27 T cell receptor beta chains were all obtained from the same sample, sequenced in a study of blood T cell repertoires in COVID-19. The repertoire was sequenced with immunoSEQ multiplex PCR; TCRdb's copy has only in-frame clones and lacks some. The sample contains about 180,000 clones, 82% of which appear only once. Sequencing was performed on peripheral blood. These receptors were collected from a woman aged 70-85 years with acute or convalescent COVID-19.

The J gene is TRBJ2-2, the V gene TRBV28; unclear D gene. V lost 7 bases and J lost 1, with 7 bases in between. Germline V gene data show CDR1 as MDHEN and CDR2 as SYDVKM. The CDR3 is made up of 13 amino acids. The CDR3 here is CASISRNTGELFF. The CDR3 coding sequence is TGTGCCAGCATATCCAGGAACACCGGGGAGCTGTTTTTT.

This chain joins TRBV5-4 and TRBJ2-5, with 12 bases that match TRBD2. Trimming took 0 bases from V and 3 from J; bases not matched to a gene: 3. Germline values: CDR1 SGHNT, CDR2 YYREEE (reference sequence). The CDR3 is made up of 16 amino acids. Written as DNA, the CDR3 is TGTGCCAGCAGCTTGGGACTAGCGGGGGTAAAAGAGACCCAGTACTTC. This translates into CASSLGLAGVKETQYF.

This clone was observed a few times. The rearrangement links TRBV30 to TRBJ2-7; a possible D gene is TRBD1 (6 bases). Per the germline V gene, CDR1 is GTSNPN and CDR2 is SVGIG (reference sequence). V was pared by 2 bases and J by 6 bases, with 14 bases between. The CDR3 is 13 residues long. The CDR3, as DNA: TGTGCCTGGAGTTACGGACAGACGTCCGAGCAGTACTTC. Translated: CAWSYGQTSEQYF.

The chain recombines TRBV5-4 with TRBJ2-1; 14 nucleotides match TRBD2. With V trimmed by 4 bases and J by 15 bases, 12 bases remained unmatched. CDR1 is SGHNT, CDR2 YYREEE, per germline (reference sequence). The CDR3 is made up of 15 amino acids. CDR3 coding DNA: TGTGCCAGCAGCAAGGGACTAGCGGGAGAGGGTACTCCGTTCTTC. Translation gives CASSKGLAGEGTPFF.

CDR3 sequence: CAWTPTALGGYTF. The CDR3 DNA follows: TGTGCCTGGACCCCGACAGCTTTGGGTGGCTACACCTTC. The chain links TRBV30 to TRBJ1-2; possible D gene TRBD1, 5 bases. The CDR3 covers 13 residues. Germline V gene sequence: CDR1 GTSNPN, CDR2 SVGIG (reference sequence). V lost 4 bases and J lost 7, with 16 bases in between.

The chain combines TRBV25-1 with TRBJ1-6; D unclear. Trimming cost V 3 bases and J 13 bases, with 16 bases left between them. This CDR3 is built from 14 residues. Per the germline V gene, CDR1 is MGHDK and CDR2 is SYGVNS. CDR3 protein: CASSESLALNPLHF. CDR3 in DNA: TGTGCCAGCAGTGAGTCCCTGGCCTTGAATCCCCTCCACTTT.

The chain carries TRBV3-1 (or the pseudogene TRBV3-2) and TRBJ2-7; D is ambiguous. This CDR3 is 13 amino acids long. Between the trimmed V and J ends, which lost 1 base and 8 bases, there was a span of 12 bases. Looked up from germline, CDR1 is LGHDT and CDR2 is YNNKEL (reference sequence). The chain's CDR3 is CASSQGHSLKQYF. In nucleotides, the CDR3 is TGTGCCAGCAGCCAAGGGCACAGTTTAAAGCAGTACTTC.

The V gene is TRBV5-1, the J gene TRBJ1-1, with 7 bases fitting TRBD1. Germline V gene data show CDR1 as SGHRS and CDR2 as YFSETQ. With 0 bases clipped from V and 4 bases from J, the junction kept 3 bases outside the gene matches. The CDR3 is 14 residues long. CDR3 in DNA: TGCGCCAGCAGCTTGGGGGGACAGATCACTGAAGCTTTCTTT. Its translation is CASSLGGQITEAFF.

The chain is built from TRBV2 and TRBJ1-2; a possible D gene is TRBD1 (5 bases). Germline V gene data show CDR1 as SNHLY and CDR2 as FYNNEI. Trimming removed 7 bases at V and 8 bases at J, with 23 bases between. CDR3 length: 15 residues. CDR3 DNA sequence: TGTGCCAGCACCCAAAGCGGGGGGAGACAGACGGGCTACACCTTC. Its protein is CASTQSGGRQTGYTF.

CDR3 sequence: CASRSQGTDPYEQYF. The CDR3 DNA follows: TGTGCCAGCAGGTCTCAAGGGACTGACCCCTACGAGCAGTACTTC. The chain recombines TRBV28 with TRBJ2-7; tentatively, D is TRBD2 (6 bases). V was shortened by 6 bases and J by 2 bases, with 17 bases between the two germline ends. The V gene's germline CDR1 is MDHEN and CDR2 SYDVKM. The CDR3 spans 15 residues.

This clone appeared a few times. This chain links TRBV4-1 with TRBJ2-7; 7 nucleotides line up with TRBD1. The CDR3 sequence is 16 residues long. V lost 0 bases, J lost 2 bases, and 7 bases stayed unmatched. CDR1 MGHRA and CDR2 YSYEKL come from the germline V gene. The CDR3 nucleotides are TGCGCCAGCAGCCAAGACCGACAGGGACATACCTACGAGCAGTACTTC. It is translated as CASSQDRQGHTYEQYF.

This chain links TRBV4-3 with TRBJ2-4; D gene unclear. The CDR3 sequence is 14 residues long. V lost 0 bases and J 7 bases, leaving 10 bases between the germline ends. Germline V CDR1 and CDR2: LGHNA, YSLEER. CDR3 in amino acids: CASSQDRYLNIQYF. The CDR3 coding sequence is TGCGCCAGCAGCCAAGATCGGTATCTCAACATTCAGTACTTC.

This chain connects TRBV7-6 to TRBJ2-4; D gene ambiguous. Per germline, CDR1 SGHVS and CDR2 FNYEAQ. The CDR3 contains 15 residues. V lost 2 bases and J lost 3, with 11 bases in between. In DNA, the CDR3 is TGTGCCAGCAGCTTACAGGCGAACCACAAAAACATTCAGTACTTC. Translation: CASSLQANHKNIQYF. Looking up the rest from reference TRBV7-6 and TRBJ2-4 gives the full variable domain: GAGVSQSPRYKVTKRGQDVALRCDPISGHVSLYWYRQALGQGPEFLTYFNYEAQQDKSGLPNDRFSAERPEGSISTLTIQRTEQRDSAMYRCASSLQANHKNIQYFGAGTRLSVL.

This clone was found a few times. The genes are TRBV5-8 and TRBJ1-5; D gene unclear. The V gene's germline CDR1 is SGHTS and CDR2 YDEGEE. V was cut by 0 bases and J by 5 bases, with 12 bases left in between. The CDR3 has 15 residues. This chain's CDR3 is CASSLGRGYDQPQHF. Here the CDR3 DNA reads TGTGCCAGCAGCTTGGGTAGAGGGTATGATCAGCCCCAGCATTTT.

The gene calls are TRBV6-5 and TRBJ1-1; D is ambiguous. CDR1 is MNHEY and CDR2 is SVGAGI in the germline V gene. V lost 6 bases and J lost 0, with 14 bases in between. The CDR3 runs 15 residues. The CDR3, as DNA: TGTGCCAGCAGGACAATGGGTCGAATGAACACTGAAGCTTTCTTT. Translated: CASRTMGRMNTEAFF.

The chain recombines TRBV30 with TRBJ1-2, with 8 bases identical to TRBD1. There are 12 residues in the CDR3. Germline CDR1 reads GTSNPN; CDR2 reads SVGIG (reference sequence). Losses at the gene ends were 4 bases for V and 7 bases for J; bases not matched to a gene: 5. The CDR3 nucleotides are TGTGCCTGGACCCTGGACAGGGTTGGCTACACCTTC. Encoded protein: CAWTLDRVGYTF.

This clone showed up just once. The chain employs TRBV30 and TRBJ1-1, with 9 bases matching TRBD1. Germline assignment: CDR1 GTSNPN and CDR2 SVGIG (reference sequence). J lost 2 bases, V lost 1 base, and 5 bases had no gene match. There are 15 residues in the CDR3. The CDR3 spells CAWSARDRVNTEAFF. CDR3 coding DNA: TGTGCCTGGAGTGCCAGGGACAGGGTAAACACTGAAGCTTTCTTT.

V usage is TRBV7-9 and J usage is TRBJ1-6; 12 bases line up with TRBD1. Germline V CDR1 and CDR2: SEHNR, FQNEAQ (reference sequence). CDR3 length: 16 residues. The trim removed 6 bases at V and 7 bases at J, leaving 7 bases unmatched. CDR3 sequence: CASSSRDRGLNSPLHF. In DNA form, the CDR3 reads TGTGCCAGCAGTAGCCGGGACAGGGGGCTCAATTCACCCCTCCACTTT.

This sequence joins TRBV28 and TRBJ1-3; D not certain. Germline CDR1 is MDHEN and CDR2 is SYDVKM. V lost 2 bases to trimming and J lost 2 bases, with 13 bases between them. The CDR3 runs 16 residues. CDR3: CASSLALRRAGNTIYF. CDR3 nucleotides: TGTGCCAGCAGTTTAGCCCTAAGGAGGGCTGGAAACACCATATATTTT.

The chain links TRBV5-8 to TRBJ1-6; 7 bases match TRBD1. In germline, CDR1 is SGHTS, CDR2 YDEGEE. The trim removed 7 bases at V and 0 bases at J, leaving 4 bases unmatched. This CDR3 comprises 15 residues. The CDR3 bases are TGTGCCAGCCGCCACAGGGGCTCCTATAATTCACCCCTCCACTTT. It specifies CASRHRGSYNSPLHF.

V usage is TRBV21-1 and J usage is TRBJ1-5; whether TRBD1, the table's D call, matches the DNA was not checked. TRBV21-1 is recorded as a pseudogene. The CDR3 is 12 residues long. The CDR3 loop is CASSKVCQGQHF. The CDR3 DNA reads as TGTGCCAGCAGCAAAGTCTGTCAGGGACAGCATTTT.

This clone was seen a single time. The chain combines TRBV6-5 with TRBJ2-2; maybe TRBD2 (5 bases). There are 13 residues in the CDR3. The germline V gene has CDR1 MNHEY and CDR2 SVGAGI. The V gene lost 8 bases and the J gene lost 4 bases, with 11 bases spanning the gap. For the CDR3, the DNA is TGTGCCAGCCCCGCCGAGGGCACCGGGGAGCTGTTTTTT. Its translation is CASPAEGTGELFF.

Here the CDR3 DNA reads TGTGCCAGCAGTCCTGGGACAGGAACGTTCTATGGCTACACCTTC. Translated, it gives CASSPGTGTFYGYTF. This sequence joins TRBV5-4 and TRBJ1-2; 8 bases agree with TRBD1. The V gene's germline CDR1 is SGHNT and CDR2 YYREEE (reference sequence). V gave up 5 bases and J gave up 4 bases; unmatched junction bases: 10. This CDR3 has 15 residues.

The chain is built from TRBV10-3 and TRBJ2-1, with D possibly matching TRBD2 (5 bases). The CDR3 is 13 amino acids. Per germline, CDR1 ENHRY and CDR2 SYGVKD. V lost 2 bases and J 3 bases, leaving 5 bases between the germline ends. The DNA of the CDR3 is TGTGCCATCAGTGAGGACTACTACAATGAGCAGTTCTTC. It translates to CAISEDYYNEQFF.

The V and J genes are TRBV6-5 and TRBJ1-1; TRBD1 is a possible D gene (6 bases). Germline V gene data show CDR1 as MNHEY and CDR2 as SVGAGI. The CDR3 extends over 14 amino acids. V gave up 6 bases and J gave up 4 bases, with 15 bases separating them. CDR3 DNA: TGTGCCAGCAGCTACCTAAGGGGGGGCACTGAAGCTTTCTTT. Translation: CASSYLRGGTEAFF.

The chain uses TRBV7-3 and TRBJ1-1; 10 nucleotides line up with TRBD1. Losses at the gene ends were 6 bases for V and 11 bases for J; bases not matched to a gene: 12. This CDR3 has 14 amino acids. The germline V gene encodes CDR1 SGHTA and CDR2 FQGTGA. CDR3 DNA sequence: TGTGCCAGCAGTCGAACGGGGACAGGGGATTCCGCTTTCTTT. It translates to CASSRTGTGDSAFF.

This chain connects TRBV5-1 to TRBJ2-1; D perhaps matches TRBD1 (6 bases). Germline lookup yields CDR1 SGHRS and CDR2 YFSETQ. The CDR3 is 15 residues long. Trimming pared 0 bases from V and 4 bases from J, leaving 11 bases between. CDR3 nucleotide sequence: TGCGCCAGCAGCTTGGAAGGGACAAAGTACAATGAGCAGTTCTTC. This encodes CASSLEGTKYNEQFF.